The clone carrying this T cell receptor (beta chain) was counted once. This record belongs to a study of control samples from healthy donors and cancer patients. Data came from immunoSEQ multiplex PCR; TCRdb stores just in-frame clones and leaves some out. The repertoire holds around 120,000 clones, with approximately 90% as singletons. CDR3 size: 13 residues. V was pared by 5 bases and J by 2 bases, with 7 bases between. Germline CDR1 and CDR2: SGHTA and FQGTGA. What was sequenced was blood. This chain joins TRBV7-3 and TRBJ2-1; unclear D gene. This sequence was found in a woman between 70 and 85 years old in good health. CDR3 loop: CASSQDAYNEQFF. For the CDR3, the DNA is TGTGCCAGCAGCCAGGACGCCTACAATGAGCAGTTCTTC.